A selection of T cell receptor beta chains follows, all from one sample in a study of Tregs in tolerant kidney transplant recipients. Only in-frame clones appear in the TCRdb table, and some are missing; sequencing was by immunoSEQ multiplex PCR. The data show about 240,000 clones, 80% to 85% seen once. The sequenced material came from CD4+ T cells from blood. The receptors derive from a human donor in good health. CDR3s include the opening cysteine and the closing phenylalanine or tryptophan. Fields, in order: V gene, D gene, clone size, J gene, CDR3 DNA, CDR3 protein. D genes are given only for firm matches. Not every row has a clone size; where given, it reads once, few, many or a size class.

TRBV7-9	TRBD1	once	TRBJ1-1	TGTGCCAGCAGGCAGCACAGGGGGCCGGACACTGAAGCTTTCTTT	CASRQHRGPDTEAFF
TRBV6-1	-	-	TRBJ1-1	TGTGCCAGCACCGAATGGGGGAGGAACACTGAAGCTTTCTTT	CASTEWGRNTEAFF
TRBV28	-	-	TRBJ2-1	TGTGCCTCCACGCTTCGGGGGCACGCCGGGAGCCGTGAGCAGTTCTTC	CASTLRGHAGSREQFF
TRBV20-1	-	-	TRBJ2-7	TGCAGTGTGGAGGCCTACGACGAGCAGTACTTC	CSVEAYDEQYF
TRBV13	-	once	TRBJ2-1	TGTGCCAGCAGCCCCACAGGGTTCCTGGGCAATGAGCAGTTCTTC	CASSPTGFLGNEQFF
TRBV6-1	TRBD1	-	TRBJ1-2	TGTGCCAGCAGTGTTCAACAGGGGGGTGGCTACACCTTC	CASSVQQGGGYTF
TRBV5-4	TRBD2	once	TRBJ2-5	TGTGCCAGCAGCTTGGGGGCTAGCGGGGTCTTAACGGAGACCCAGTACTTC	CASSLGASGVLTETQYF
TRBV27	TRBD1	-	TRBJ1-4	TGTGCCAGTCTTCTTACAGGGGCCAATATGAAAAAACTGTTTTTT	CASLLTGANMKKLFF
TRBV7-6	TRBD1	once	TRBJ1-3	TGTGCCAGCAGCTGGGGACAGGTCTCTGGAAACACCATATATTTT	CASSWGQVSGNTIYF
TRBV5-1	TRBD1	-	TRBJ2-1	TGCGCCAGCAGCCCGCGAACAGGGGGCTGGTACAATGAGCAGTTCTTC	CASSPRTGGWYNEQFF
TRBV6-5	-	-	TRBJ2-1	TGTGCCAGCAGTTACTTCGGACAACCGCGCCATGAGCAGTTCTTC	CASSYFGQPRHEQFF
TRBV5-1	-	-	TRBJ2-5	TGCGCCAGCAGCTGGGACAAGACAGAACCCCAAGAGACCCAGTACTTC	CASSWDKTEPQETQYF
TRBV5-1	-	-	TRBJ2-5	TGCGCCAGCCCCGAGCAGGGAATAAATGGAGAGACCCAGTACTTC	CASPEQGINGETQYF
TRBV6-1	TRBD2	once	TRBJ2-1	TGTGCCAGCACCCAACTAGCGGGAGCTTACAATGAGCAGTTCTTC	CASTQLAGAYNEQFF
TRBV7-2	-	-	TRBJ2-7	TGTGCCAGCAGCTTAGGGCAGGGACCTTCCTACGAGCAGTACTTC	CASSLGQGPSYEQYF
TRBV7-6	-	once	TRBJ2-7	TGTGCCAGCAGCCTTACAGGGTACGAGCAGTACTTC	CASSLTGYEQYF
TRBV5-8	TRBD1	-	TRBJ1-1	TGTGCCAGCAGCCTCGGAGGGGCGGGACAGGGGGCTTTCTTT	CASSLGGAGQGAFF
TRBV5-1	TRBD1	few	TRBJ1-1	TGCGCCAGCAGCTGGGGAGACAGGGACGAAGCTTTCTTT	CASSWGDRDEAFF
TRBV2	-	-	TRBJ2-7	TGTGCCAGCAGTCCCCCCCCGGACCAACTCAGGGAGCAGTACTTC	CASSPPPDQLREQYF
TRBV5-4	TRBD2	-	TRBJ2-2	TGTGCCAGCAGCACGGGACTAGCGGGAGGGAACACCGGGGAGCTGTTTTTT	CASSTGLAGGNTGELFF
TRBV10-3	TRBD2	-	TRBJ2-1	TGTGCCATCAGTGAGTCACAGCGGGGGGACTACAATGAGCAGTTCTTC	CAISESQRGDYNEQFF